These 30 T cell receptor beta chains share one sample of origin, sequenced in a study of cytomegalovirus exposure and HLA in healthy donors. Primers for the PCR totalled 60 Vbeta and 13 Jbeta. Only in-frame clones appear in the TCRdb table, and some are missing; sequencing was by immunoSEQ multiplex PCR. This table holds some 200,000 clones, around four fifths found once. Sequenced input: PBMCs. These receptors all stem from a boy younger than 10 in good health and CMV-seronegative.

In this sample, this clone turned up once. The chain employs TRBV4-1 and TRBJ1-4; D remains ambiguous. Germline CDR1 is MGHRA and CDR2 is YSYEKL. The CDR3 loop spans 17 amino acids. V lost 0 bases and J lost 0, with 11 bases in between. CDR3 DNA: TGCGCCAGCAGCCAAGACCCCGGAGTTCCAACTAATGAAAAACTGTTTTTT. It yields the protein CASSQDPGVPTNEKLFF.

The chain links TRBV5-4 to TRBJ2-3; 8 positions match TRBD1. This CDR3 region has 15 residues. CDR1 and CDR2 (germline): SGHNT, YYREEE (reference sequence). With 0 bases clipped from V and 9 bases from J, the junction kept 9 bases outside the gene matches. DNA of the CDR3: TGTGCCAGCAGCTTGGACCCGCAGGGGGCGAGAACGCAGTATTTT. It translates to CASSLDPQGARTQYF.

The chain is built from TRBV20-1 and TRBJ2-7, with D hard to call. The V end lost 6 bases, the J end lost 3 bases, and 9 bases lay between the germline ends. Germline CDR1 DFQATT, CDR2 SNEGSKA (reference sequence). This CDR3 comprises 11 residues. Here the CDR3 DNA reads TGCAGTGCGGAAGACTTCTACGAGCAGTACTTC. The encoded protein is CSAEDFYEQYF.

The rearrangement links TRBV7-9 to TRBJ2-7, with 7 bases that match TRBD1. V shed 5 bases, J shed 2 bases, and the junction held 3 bases outside the gene matches. This CDR3 has 13 residues. Germline V gene sequence: CDR1 SEHNR, CDR2 FQNEAQ (reference sequence). The CDR3 nucleotides read TGTGCCAGCAGCCCGACAGGGACCTACGAGCAGTACTTC. This encodes CASSPTGTYEQYF.

This clone came up a few times. The chain couples TRBV13 to TRBJ1-4, with TRBD1 matching 11 bases. Germline lookup yields CDR1 PRHDT and CDR2 FYEKMQ (reference sequence). The CDR3 covers 15 residues. Trimming removed 4 bases from V and 7 bases from J; junction bases left unmatched: 5. CDR3 sequence reads: CASSWTGGSGEKLFF. Here the CDR3 DNA reads TGTGCCAGCAGCTGGACAGGGGGCTCGGGTGAAAAACTGTTTTTT. The variable domain in full, with the rest retrieved from reference TRBV13 and TRBJ1-4, is AAGVIQSPRHLIKEKRETATLKCYPIPRHDTVYWYQQGPGQDPQFLISFYEKMQSDKGSIPDRFSAQQFSDYHSELNMSSLELGDSALYFCASSWTGGSGEKLFFGSGTQLSVL.

This clone was recorded a few times. The chain couples TRBV30 to TRBJ1-5, with TRBD1 as a possible D gene (6 bases). This CDR3 spans 13 amino acids. Germline V gene data show CDR1 as GTSNPN and CDR2 as SVGIG (reference sequence). V was pared by 3 bases and J by 4 bases, with 10 bases between. CDR3: CAWRDRQNQPQHF. CDR3 nucleotide sequence: TGTGCCTGGAGGGACAGACAAAATCAGCCCCAGCATTTT.

This clone showed up just a few times. V gene TRBV2 combines with J gene TRBJ1-2; maybe TRBD1 (5 bases). CDR3 length: 13 amino acids. CDR1 and CDR2 from the germline V gene are SNHLY and FYNNEI. V lost 3 bases to trimming and J lost 2 bases, with 7 bases between them. The CDR3 coding sequence is TGTGCCAGCAGTGAGGCAGGGAACTATGGCTACACCTTC. Its translation is CASSEAGNYGYTF.

The chain links TRBV11-3 to TRBJ2-5; unclear D gene. Germline loops: CDR1 SGHNT, CDR2 YENEEA. Trimming stripped 1 base from V and 1 base from J, with 10 bases between. This CDR3 is built from 15 residues. Written as DNA, the CDR3 is TGTGCCAGCAGCTTAGTGTCGGGTCTCCAAGAGACCCAGTACTTC. It is translated as CASSLVSGLQETQYF.

The chain recombines TRBV30 with TRBJ2-1; 9 bases are shared with TRBD1. Germline V gene data show CDR1 as GTSNPN and CDR2 as SVGIG (reference sequence). This CDR3 comprises 16 residues. J gave up 0 bases and V 1 base, and 4 bases lay outside the gene matches. The CDR3 DNA follows: TGTGCCTGGAGTGCCGGACAGGGGATCTCCTACAATGAGCAGTTCTTC. Encoded protein: CAWSAGQGISYNEQFF.

This chain uses TRBV6-6 with TRBJ1-6; 7 bases are a match to TRBD1. Germline V gives CDR1 MNHNY, CDR2 SVGAGI (reference sequence). Trimming removed 6 bases from V and 9 bases from J; junction bases left unmatched: 8. This CDR3 comprises 14 residues. CDR3 in amino acids: CASRPGQTTSPLHF. The CDR3 coding sequence is TGTGCCAGCAGGCCGGGACAGACTACTTCACCCCTCCACTTT.

J is TRBJ1-5 and V is TRBV4-1; weak D call: TRBD1 (6 bases). The V gene lost 0 bases and the J gene lost 0 bases, with 9 bases spanning the gap. CDR1 and CDR2 from the germline V gene are MGHRA and YSYEKL. The CDR3 contains 16 residues. CDR3 coding DNA: TGCGCCAGCAGCCAAGATGGGGGCCCTAGCAATCAGCCCCAGCATTTT. Its protein product is CASSQDGGPSNQPQHF.

V and J are TRBV6-4 and TRBJ2-1; no clear D. The CDR3 length is 10 residues. CDR1 is MRHNA and CDR2 is SNTAGT in the germline V gene. Trimming left V 7 bases short and J 8 bases short, with 6 bases between. CDR3 residues: CASIFYEQFF. In DNA form, the CDR3 reads TGTGCCAGCATTTTCTATGAGCAGTTCTTC.

About this clone: The sample has other DNA sequences that encode this CDR3 too. The chain uses TRBV19 and TRBJ1-5; TRBD1 matches 8 bases. Germline V gene sequence: CDR1 LNHDA, CDR2 SQIVND (reference sequence). The CDR3 length is 13 residues. V dropped 6 bases and J dropped 4; count of bases not matched to a gene: 2. Written as DNA, the CDR3 is TGTGCCAGTAGCGGGACAGGTAATCAGCCCCAGCATTTT. Translating gives CASSGTGNQPQHF.

The rearrangement uses TRBV27 and TRBJ1-2, with a possible D match to TRBD1 (6 bases). Germline CDR1 is MNHEY and CDR2 is SMNVEV (reference sequence). The V gene lost 3 bases and the J gene lost 7 bases, with 12 bases spanning the gap. The CDR3 is made up of 13 amino acids. The CDR3 loop reads CASSFSRGSGYTF. The CDR3 DNA is TGTGCCAGCAGTTTCTCCAGGGGATCTGGCTACACCTTC.

The chain uses TRBV7-9 and TRBJ1-6; the D is unclear. Trimming shortened V by 4 bases and J by 6 bases, and 4 bases separated the two germline ends. CDR1 and CDR2 (germline): SEHNR, FQNEAQ (reference sequence). The CDR3 runs 12 residues. In DNA, the CDR3 is TGTGCCAGCAGCTCCATTAATTCACCCCTCCACTTT. Encoded protein: CASSSINSPLHF.

This rearrangement joins TRBV6-6 to TRBJ2-5; TRBD1 matches 7 bases. This CDR3 contains 14 residues. The V segment lost 4 bases and the J segment 5 bases; nucleotides outside the gene matches: 7. Germline assignment: CDR1 MNHNY and CDR2 SVGAGI (reference sequence). DNA for the CDR3: TGTGCCAGCAGTTTGTCGACAGGGACGGAGACCCAGTACTTC. This encodes CASSLSTGTETQYF.

The chain uses TRBV27 and TRBJ1-4, with D tentatively TRBD1 (6 bases). Per the germline V gene, CDR1 is MNHEY and CDR2 is SMNVEV (reference sequence). The CDR3 sequence is 16 residues long. Trimming took off 6 bases at V and 4 bases at J, with 18 bases between the two ends. The CDR3 protein is CASRPNRERVNEKLFF. CDR3 DNA sequence: TGTGCCAGCAGGCCTAACAGGGAGAGGGTTAATGAAAAACTGTTTTTT.

This clone has a handful of counts. The chain combines TRBV5-1 with TRBJ2-7, with 10 bases matching TRBD1. CDR1 and CDR2 (germline): SGHRS, YFSETQ. The CDR3 contains 15 residues. With 0 bases clipped from V and 7 bases from J, the junction kept 7 bases outside the gene matches. This CDR3 reads CASSLAGTGEREQYF. CDR3 in DNA: TGCGCCAGCAGCTTGGCCGGGACAGGGGAAAGGGAGCAGTACTTC.

The V and J genes are TRBV7-9 and TRBJ1-2; 8 bases align to TRBD1. Germline CDR1 and CDR2: SEHNR and FQNEAQ (reference sequence). CDR3 length equals 17 residues. V trimming: 5 bases; J trimming: 0 bases; junction bases outside the gene matches: 11. This chain's CDR3 is CASSPRTGRDSNYGYTF. For the CDR3, the DNA is TGTGCCAGCAGCCCACGGACAGGGCGAGACTCTAACTATGGCTACACCTTC.

The V and J genes are TRBV18 and TRBJ1-2; D ambiguous. Trimming left V 1 base short and J 2 bases short, with 5 bases between. Germline lookup yields CDR1 KGHSH and CDR2 LQKENI. The CDR3 has 13 residues. CDR3 nucleotide sequence: TGTGCCAGCTCACCACAGCAAAACTATGGCTACACCTTC. As protein: CASSPQQNYGYTF.

About this clone itself: The sample has other DNA sequences that encode this CDR3 too. The rearrangement links TRBV5-1 to TRBJ2-1; 9 nucleotides agree with TRBD1. The trim removed 4 bases at V and 1 base at J, leaving 3 bases unmatched. The germline V gene has CDR1 SGHRS and CDR2 YFSETQ. The CDR3 consists of 15 residues. In DNA form, the CDR3 reads TGCGCCAGCAGCCTGGGACAGGGTTCCTACAATGAGCAGTTCTTC. Encoded protein: CASSLGQGSYNEQFF.

The chain has TRBV4-1 and TRBJ1-4; TRBD1 is a possible D gene (6 bases). This CDR3 has 17 residues. Germline loops: CDR1 MGHRA, CDR2 YSYEKL. V shed 0 bases and J shed 5 bases, with 16 bases lying between them. The CDR3 coding sequence is TGCGCCAGCAGCCAAGATAGATTGACAGGACAGAATGAAAAACTGTTTTTT. Amino acids: CASSQDRLTGQNEKLFF.

This chain connects TRBV7-9 to TRBJ2-3; no reliable D call. The germline V and J ends were trimmed by 2 bases and 2 bases, with 8 bases remaining between them. The CDR3 sequence is 14 residues long. CDR1 and CDR2 (germline): SEHNR, FQNEAQ (reference sequence). The CDR3 DNA reads as TGTGCCAGCAGCTTAAGAGGAGTCACAGATACGCAGTATTTT. Residues: CASSLRGVTDTQYF. Full variable domain (outside the CDR3, taken from reference TRBV7-9 and TRBJ2-3): DTGVSQNPRHKITKRGQNVTFRCDPISEHNRLYWYRQTLGQGPEFLTYFQNEAQLEKSRLLSDRFSAERPKGSFSTLEIQRTEQGDSAMYLCASSLRGVTDTQYFGPGTRLTVL.

This chain links TRBV10-3 with TRBJ2-2, with a tentative D call TRBD2 (6 bases). This CDR3 region has 14 residues. From germline, CDR1 is ENHRY and CDR2 SYGVKD. V dropped 7 bases and J dropped 3 bases, with 12 bases sitting between them. The CDR3 coding sequence is TGTGCCATCACCGATAGACTAGACACCGGGGAGCTGTTTTTT. Protein product: CAITDRLDTGELFF.

The chain joins TRBV6-1 to TRBJ1-3; 9 bases map to TRBD1. Trimming removed 3 bases from V and 8 bases from J; junction bases left unmatched: 8. CDR3 length: 15 amino acids. Germline CDR1 and CDR2: MNHNS and SASEGT. The CDR3 is CASSEEGQGMYTIYF. The CDR3 coding sequence is TGTGCCAGCAGTGAGGAAGGACAGGGGATGTACACCATATATTTT.

In DNA form, the CDR3 reads TGTGCCAGTAGTATAGGGAGGACAGAAAGTGAAGCTTTCTTT. It yields the protein CASSIGRTESEAFF. The rearrangement uses TRBV19 and TRBJ1-1; D is possibly TRBD1 (6 bases). In germline, CDR1 is LNHDA, CDR2 SQIVND (reference sequence). The CDR3 consists of 14 residues. V lost 1 base to trimming and J lost 7 bases, with 13 bases between them. The whole variable domain, remainder taken from reference TRBV19 and TRBJ1-1, is DGGITQSPKYLFRKEGQNVTLSCEQNLNHDAMYWYRQDPGQGLRLIYYSQIVNDFQKGDIAEGYSVSREKKESFPLTVTSAQKNPTAFYLCASSIGRTESEAFFGQGTRLTVV.

The chain links TRBV20-1 to TRBJ2-7; TRBD2 matches at 8 bases. Per germline, CDR1 DFQATT and CDR2 SNEGSKA (reference sequence). The length of the CDR3 is 11 residues. V was clipped by 8 bases and J by 2 bases; unmatched bases: 2. The CDR3 bases are TGCAGTAGCGGGGGTCCCTACGAGCAGTACTTC. Amino acids: CSSGGPYEQYF.

The chain recombines TRBV7-2 with TRBJ2-7; TRBD2 matches 9 bases. This CDR3 spans 15 amino acids. Germline assignment: CDR1 SGHTA and CDR2 FQGNSA. Trimming took 4 bases from V and 2 from J; bases not matched to a gene: 6. CDR3 nucleotide sequence: TGTGCCAGCAGCTCGGCTAGCGGGACCCCCTACGAGCAGTACTTC. Protein product: CASSSASGTPYEQYF.

The V call is TRBV7-9, the J call TRBJ1-3; no clear D. The germline V and J ends were trimmed by 0 bases and 1 base, with 10 bases remaining between them. CDR1 and CDR2 (germline): SEHNR, FQNEAQ (reference sequence). This CDR3 is 16 amino acids long. The CDR3 region has the DNA TGTGCCAGCAGCTTAGCCATTACACCATCTGGAAACACCATATATTTT. Amino acids: CASSLAITPSGNTIYF.

The chain recombines TRBV7-9 with TRBJ2-5; 9 bases align to TRBD2. The germline gives CDR1 SEHNR, CDR2 FQNEAQ (reference sequence). J lost 0 bases, V lost 1 base, and 12 bases had no gene match. The CDR3 length is 19 residues. The DNA of the CDR3 is TGTGCCAGCAGCTTAGTGGGCTCTAGCGGGATTAGGTACCAAGAGACCCAGTACTTC. Residues: CASSLVGSSGIRYQETQYF.